These 27 T cell receptor beta chains originate from one sample sequenced in a study of blood T cell repertoires in COVID-19. The method was immunoSEQ multiplex PCR; TCRdb's version includes in-frame clones alone and lacks a portion of them. The sample includes 88,000 or so clones, 85% of them seen just once. The sequenced sample consisted of peripheral blood. All receptors derive from a man aged 60-69 years with acute or convalescent COVID-19.

The V call is TRBV5-1, the J call TRBJ1-2; 8 nucleotides match TRBD1. Losses at the gene ends were 2 bases for V and 3 bases for J; bases not matched to a gene: 0. Per the germline V gene, CDR1 is SGHRS and CDR2 is YFSETQ. This CDR3 has 13 residues. CDR3 sequence reads: CASSLQGDYGYTF. The DNA for the CDR3 is TGCGCCAGCAGCTTACAGGGGGACTATGGCTACACCTTC.

In this sample, this clone turned up once. V gene TRBV6-2 or TRBV6-3 combines with J gene TRBJ2-5, with TRBD2 identical over 8 bases. Germline assignment: CDR1 MNHEY and CDR2 SVGEGT. The CDR3 runs 13 residues. Germline trimming cut 5 bases from V and 3 bases from J; bases unmatched to any gene: 2. The CDR3 coding sequence is TGTGCCAGCAGTCAACTAGCGGAAGAGACCCAGTACTTC. Protein: CASSQLAEETQYF.

The gene calls are TRBV11-2 and TRBJ1-1; tentatively, D is TRBD1 (5 bases). Germline V gives CDR1 SGHAT, CDR2 FQNNGV. This CDR3 has 13 residues. Deletions cut 1 base from V and 4 bases from J, with 7 bases between. CDR3 in DNA: TGTGCCAGCAGCTTAGCCGGGGGCACTGAAGCTTTCTTT. Residues: CASSLAGGTEAFF.

The chain carries TRBV5-4 and TRBJ2-7; D call uncertain. CDR1 and CDR2 from the germline V gene are SGHNT and YYREEE (reference sequence). Trimming removed 4 bases at V and 5 bases at J, with 13 bases between. This CDR3 is built from 13 residues. CDR3 protein: CASSPQRSHEQYF. The CDR3 nucleotides read TGTGCCAGCAGCCCCCAGAGGTCCCACGAGCAGTACTTC.

The V call is TRBV12-3 or TRBV12-4, the J call TRBJ1-2; D remains ambiguous. The CDR3 loop spans 12 amino acids. V dropped 7 bases and J dropped 2 bases, with 8 bases sitting between them. The CDR3 sequence: CASISPNYGYTF. DNA for the CDR3: TGTGCCAGCATCAGTCCGAACTATGGCTACACCTTC.

The rearrangement uses TRBV5-1 and TRBJ2-3, with TRBD1 matching 8 bases. The germline V gene has CDR1 SGHRS and CDR2 YFSETQ. CDR3 length: 15 residues. The V segment lost 0 bases and the J segment 4 bases; nucleotides outside the gene matches: 4. CDR3 DNA sequence: TGCGCCAGCAGCTTGGGGGACAGGAAGGCAGATACGCAGTATTTT. It is translated as CASSLGDRKADTQYF. Looking up the rest from reference TRBV5-1 and TRBJ2-3 gives the full variable domain: KAGVTQTPRYLIKTRGQQVTLSCSPISGHRSVSWYQQTPGQGLQFLFEYFSETQRNKGNFPGRFSGRQFSNSRSEMNVSTLELGDSALYLCASSLGDRKADTQYFGPGTRLTVL.

The genes are TRBV7-2 and TRBJ1-3; D is unclear. This CDR3 comprises 14 residues. In germline, CDR1 is SGHTA, CDR2 FQGNSA. Trimming took off 3 bases at V and 0 bases at J, with 6 bases between the two ends. CDR3 loop: CASSFRVSGNTIYF. Written as DNA, the CDR3 is TGTGCCAGCAGCTTTCGGGTCTCTGGAAACACCATATATTTT.

This chain joins TRBV3-1 (or the pseudogene TRBV3-2) and TRBJ2-7; 13 bases fit TRBD2. V gave up 4 bases and J gave up 6 bases; unmatched junction bases: 3. The germline CDR1 and CDR2 sequences are LGHDT and YNNKEL (reference sequence). The CDR3 has 14 residues. The CDR3 DNA follows: TGTGCCAGCAGCCTTCGGACTAGCGGGAGCGAGCAGTACTTC. As protein: CASSLRTSGSEQYF.

The chain has TRBV10-2 and TRBJ1-1; 9 bases are shared with TRBD1. CDR1 is WSHSY, CDR2 SAAADI, per germline. V was pared by 8 bases and J by 1 base, with 2 bases of the junction left unmatched. This CDR3 is built from 13 residues. CDR3 amino acids: CASSTGGNTEAFF. The CDR3 DNA is TGCGCCAGCTCGACAGGGGGGAACACTGAAGCTTTCTTT.

This chain joins TRBV5-5 and TRBJ2-3; 7 positions match TRBD2. V was clipped by 0 bases and J by 6 bases; unmatched bases: 4. The CDR3 runs 14 residues. In germline, CDR1 is SGHKS, CDR2 YYEKEE (reference sequence). The CDR3 coding sequence is TGTGCCAGCAGCTTGGCTAGCGGCCGCGATACGCAGTATTTT. It codes for CASSLASGRDTQYF.

The chain couples TRBV28 to TRBJ1-3, with 8 bases identical to TRBD1. The germline CDR1 and CDR2 sequences are MDHEN and SYDVKM. The CDR3 extends over 16 amino acids. V lost 6 bases and J lost 4; bases outside the gene matches: 11. In nucleotides, the CDR3 is TGTGCCAGCAGACCATACGCAGGGGACAGGGGAAACACCATATATTTT. Encoded protein: CASRPYAGDRGNTIYF. Based on the CDR3 plus reference TRBV28 and TRBJ1-3, the full variable domain is DVKVTQSSRYLVKRTGEKVFLECVQDMDHENMFWYRQDPGLGLRLIYFSYDVKMKEKGDIPEGYSVSREKKERFSLILESASTNQTSMYLCASRPYAGDRGNTIYFGEGSWLTVV.

This clone was seen a few times. V gene TRBV2 combines with J gene TRBJ1-1; TRBD1 matches 7 bases. The germline CDR1 and CDR2 sequences are SNHLY and FYNNEI. The J segment lost 4 bases and the V segment lost 7 bases, leaving 6 bases of the junction unmatched. The CDR3 is 13 amino acids. The CDR3 loop reads CASTAWTGTEAFF. The CDR3 DNA is TGTGCCAGCACAGCCTGGACAGGCACTGAAGCTTTCTTT.

This chain links TRBV5-1 with TRBJ2-5, with D perhaps matching TRBD2 (6 bases). Germline V lookup: CDR1 SGHRS, CDR2 YFSETQ. This CDR3 has 14 residues. The ends were cut back, 7 bases at V and 9 bases at J, with 22 bases in the middle. CDR3 loop: CASAFPRGGDPQYF. CDR3 bases: TGCGCCAGCGCCTTTCCCCGGGGAGGAGATCCCCAGTACTTC.

V and J are TRBV3-1 (or the pseudogene TRBV3-2) and TRBJ1-2; TRBD1 matches at 9 bases. With 2 bases clipped from V and 5 bases from J, the junction kept 3 bases outside the gene matches. This CDR3 comprises 14 residues. Germline V CDR1 and CDR2: LGHDT, YNNKEL (reference sequence). The CDR3 region is CASSQTGGRYGYTF. The CDR3 region has the DNA TGTGCCAGCAGCCAAACAGGGGGCAGGTATGGCTACACCTTC.

The J gene is TRBJ1-4, the V gene TRBV24-1; 7 bases map to TRBD1. The CDR3 contains 17 residues. Germline V lookup: CDR1 KGHDR, CDR2 SFDVKD. Trimming removed 0 bases from V and 5 bases from J; junction bases left unmatched: 8. CDR3: CATSDLTPGQYNEKLFF. In DNA form, the CDR3 reads TGTGCCACCAGTGATTTGACGCCGGGACAGTACAATGAAAAACTGTTTTTT.

V gene TRBV4-3 combines with J gene TRBJ1-2, with D perhaps TRBD1 (6 bases). Germline CDR1 and CDR2: LGHNA and YSLEER. V was trimmed by 1 base and J by 9 bases, leaving 18 bases between them. CDR3 length: 15 amino acids. CDR3 sequence (DNA): TGCGCCAGCAGCCAAGGGGACAACCGATTAACCAGCTACACCTTC. As protein: CASSQGDNRLTSYTF.

This clone was observed a handful of times. This chain joins TRBV7-2 and TRBJ2-3, with D tentatively TRBD1 (6 bases). This CDR3 is 17 amino acids long. V lost 4 bases and J lost 0, with 17 bases in between. Germline V gives CDR1 SGHTA, CDR2 FQGNSA. CDR3 sequence (DNA): TGTGCCAGCAGCTATAGGGTAGGGGGACGGAGCACAGATACGCAGTATTTT. Translated: CASSYRVGGRSTDTQYF.

V usage is TRBV2 and J usage is TRBJ2-1; D is unclear. The CDR3 is made up of 11 amino acids. Germline assignment: CDR1 SNHLY and CDR2 FYNNEI. The ends were cut back, 6 bases at V and 4 bases at J, with 4 bases in the middle. CDR3 bases: TGTGCCAGCAGAACTTACAATGAGCAGTTCTTC. Translation gives CASRTYNEQFF.

The gene calls are TRBV6-2 or TRBV6-3 and TRBJ2-3; 10 nucleotides line up with TRBD2. The length of the CDR3 is 15 residues. From germline, CDR1 is MNHEY and CDR2 SVGEGT. The ends lost 2 bases at V and 5 bases at J; junction bases unmatched: 4. The CDR3 here is CASSYASGGGDTQYF. DNA for the CDR3: TGTGCCAGCAGTTACGCTAGCGGGGGAGGAGATACGCAGTATTTT.

The gene calls are TRBV6-2 or TRBV6-3 and TRBJ1-1, with TRBD1 matching over 7 bases. V trimming: 5 bases; J trimming: 2 bases; junction bases outside the gene matches: 5. Per germline, CDR1 MNHEY and CDR2 SVGEGT. CDR3 size: 14 residues. CDR3 residues: CASSHRGKNTEAFF. In DNA form, the CDR3 reads TGTGCCAGCAGTCACAGGGGCAAAAACACTGAAGCTTTCTTT.

The J gene is TRBJ2-1, the V gene TRBV19; 9 bases fit TRBD1. After removal of 8 bases from V and 7 bases from J, the junction contained 9 bases not matched to a gene. CDR3 length equals 14 residues. Germline lookup yields CDR1 LNHDA and CDR2 SQIVND (reference sequence). DNA for the CDR3: TGTGCCAGTCGCCGGGACAGGGACCTTAATGAGCAGTTCTTC. Its protein product is CASRRDRDLNEQFF.

This clone was detected once. The chain combines TRBV5-5 with TRBJ2-5; a weak D match, TRBD2 (5 bases). There are 16 residues in the CDR3. Germline V gives CDR1 SGHKS, CDR2 YYEKEE (reference sequence). V lost 4 bases and J lost 6, with 22 bases in between. The CDR3 DNA reads TGTGCCAGCAGCATCGGTGCGAGGGTCGGAAGAAAGACCCAGTACTTC. As protein: CASSIGARVGRKTQYF. Full variable domain (rest looked up from reference TRBV5-5 and TRBJ2-5): DAGVTQSPTHLIKTRGQQVTLRCSPISGHKSVSWYQQVLGQGPQFIFQYYEKEERGRGNFPDRFSARQFPNYSSELNVNALLLGDSALYLCASSIGARVGRKTQYFGPGTRLLVL.

The CDR3: CASSLGEQVRNSPLHF. In DNA form, the CDR3 reads TGTGCCAGCAGCTTAGGTGAACAGGTTCGCAATTCACCCCTCCACTTT. This sequence joins TRBV11-2 and TRBJ1-6; D might be TRBD1 (5 bases). Deletions cut 1 base from V and 7 bases from J, with 14 bases between. CDR1 and CDR2 from the germline V gene are SGHAT and FQNNGV. This CDR3 is 16 amino acids long.

The chain combines TRBV3-1 (or the pseudogene TRBV3-2) with TRBJ1-2; D is undetermined. Germline CDR1 and CDR2: LGHDT and YNNKEL (reference sequence). Trimming pared 0 bases from V and 6 bases from J, leaving 11 bases between. This CDR3 is built from 14 residues. CDR3 DNA: TGTGCCAGCAGCCAAGACTGGCAACGGGATGGCTACACCTTC. It yields the protein CASSQDWQRDGYTF.

The chain employs TRBV4-2 and TRBJ2-7, with 8 bases matching TRBD2. Germline V gives CDR1 LGHNA, CDR2 YNFKEQ. The V segment lost 1 base and the J segment 0 bases; nucleotides outside the gene matches: 2. This CDR3 contains 15 residues. DNA of the CDR3: TGTGCCAGCAGCCAAGCCGGGGGGGCCTCCTACGAGCAGTACTTC. Residues: CASSQAGGASYEQYF.

The CDR3: CASSYGTGFYEQYF. The DNA for the CDR3 is TGTGCCAGCAGTTACGGGACAGGGTTCTACGAGCAGTACTTC. The J gene is TRBJ2-7, the V gene TRBV6-6, with 9 positions matching TRBD1. Germline assignment: CDR1 MNHNY and CDR2 SVGAGI (reference sequence). The trim removed 2 bases at V and 3 bases at J, leaving 2 bases unmatched. The CDR3 extends over 14 amino acids.

This chain joins TRBV5-1 and TRBJ2-7; 8 bases fit TRBD1. The germline gives CDR1 SGHRS, CDR2 YFSETQ. The CDR3 is 14 amino acids. V lost 0 bases, J lost 7 bases, and 6 bases stayed unmatched. The CDR3 DNA sequence: TGCGCCAGCAGCTTGGGGACAGGGAGGATGGAGCAGTACTTC. Amino acid sequence: CASSLGTGRMEQYF.